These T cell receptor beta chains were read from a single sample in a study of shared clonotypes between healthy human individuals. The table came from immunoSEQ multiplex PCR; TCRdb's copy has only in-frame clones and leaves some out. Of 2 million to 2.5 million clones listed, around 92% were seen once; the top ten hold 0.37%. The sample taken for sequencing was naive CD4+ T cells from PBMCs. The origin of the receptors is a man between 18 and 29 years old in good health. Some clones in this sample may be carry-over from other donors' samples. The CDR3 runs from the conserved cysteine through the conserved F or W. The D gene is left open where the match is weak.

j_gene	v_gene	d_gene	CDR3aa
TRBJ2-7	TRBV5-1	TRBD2	CASSYGLAENYEQYF
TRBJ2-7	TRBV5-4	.	CASSPKGGSSYEQYF
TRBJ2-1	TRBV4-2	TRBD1	CASSQVTQGGQFF
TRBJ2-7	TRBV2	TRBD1	CASSRDPGQGKEQYF
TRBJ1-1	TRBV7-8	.	CASSQWGETNTEAFF
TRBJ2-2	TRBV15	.	CATRGGGTGELFF
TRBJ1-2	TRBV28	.	CASRNGVGYTF
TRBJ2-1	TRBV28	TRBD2	CASSAAGAQHYNEQFF
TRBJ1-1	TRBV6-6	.	CASSYVLKNTEAFF
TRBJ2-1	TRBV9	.	CASSSDGKNEQFF
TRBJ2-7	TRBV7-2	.	CASSLGGGLGEQYF
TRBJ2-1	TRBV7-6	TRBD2	CASSLVEKREGPFYNEQFF
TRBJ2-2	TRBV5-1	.	CATGRNTGELFF
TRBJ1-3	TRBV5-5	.	CASSPGTHSGNTIYF
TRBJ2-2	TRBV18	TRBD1	CASSMGQGALTGELFF
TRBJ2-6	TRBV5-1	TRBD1	CASSPRGPGANVLTF
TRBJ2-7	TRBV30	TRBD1	CAWSGDRAYRYEQYF
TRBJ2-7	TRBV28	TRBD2	CASSPPGLSGRAQDEQYF
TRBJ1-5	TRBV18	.	CASSSNNQPQHF
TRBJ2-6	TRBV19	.	CASSIGGAGSGANVLTF
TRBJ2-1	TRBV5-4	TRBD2	CASSLTIAGKQFF
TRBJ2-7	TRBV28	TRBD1	CASSLLRQGAPGEQYF
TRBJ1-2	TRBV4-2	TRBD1	CASSQEWTGVGGYTF
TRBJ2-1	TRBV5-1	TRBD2	CASSSTGLAGVDEQFF
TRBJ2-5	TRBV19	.	CASSSPRGSRETQYF
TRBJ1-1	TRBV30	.	CAYSYTEAFF
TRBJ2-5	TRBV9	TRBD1	CASSVVGTAETQYF
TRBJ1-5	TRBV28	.	CASTLDGNQPQHF
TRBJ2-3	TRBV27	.	CASSPSGPPTQYF